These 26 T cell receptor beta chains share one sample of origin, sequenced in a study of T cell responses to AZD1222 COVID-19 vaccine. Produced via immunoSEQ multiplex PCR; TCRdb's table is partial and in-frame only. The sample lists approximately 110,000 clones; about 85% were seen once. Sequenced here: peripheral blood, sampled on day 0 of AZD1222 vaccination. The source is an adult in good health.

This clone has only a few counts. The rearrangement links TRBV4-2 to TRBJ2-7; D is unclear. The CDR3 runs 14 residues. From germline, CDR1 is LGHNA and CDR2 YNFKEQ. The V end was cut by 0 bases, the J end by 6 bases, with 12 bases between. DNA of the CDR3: TGTGCCAGCAGCCAAGAGTTGACCAAGTCCGAGCAGTACTTC. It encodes CASSQELTKSEQYF.

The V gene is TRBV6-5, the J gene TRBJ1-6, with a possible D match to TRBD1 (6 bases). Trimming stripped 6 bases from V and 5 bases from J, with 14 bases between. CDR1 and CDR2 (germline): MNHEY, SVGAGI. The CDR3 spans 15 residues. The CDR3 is CASREQGLDNSPLHF. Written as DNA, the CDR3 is TGTGCCAGCAGGGAGCAGGGGTTAGATAATTCACCCCTCCACTTT.

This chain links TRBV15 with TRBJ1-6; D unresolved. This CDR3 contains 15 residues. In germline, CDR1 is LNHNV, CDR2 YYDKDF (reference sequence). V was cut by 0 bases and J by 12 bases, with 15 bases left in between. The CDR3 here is CATSRDHGPRKPLHF. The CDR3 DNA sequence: TGTGCCACCAGCAGAGATCATGGCCCAAGGAAACCCCTCCACTTT.

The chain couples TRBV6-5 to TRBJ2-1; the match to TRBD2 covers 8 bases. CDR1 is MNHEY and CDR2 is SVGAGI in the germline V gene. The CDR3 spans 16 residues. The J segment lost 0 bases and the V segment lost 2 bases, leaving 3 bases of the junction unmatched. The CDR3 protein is CASSYGGGSSYNEQFF. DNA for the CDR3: TGTGCCAGCAGTTACGGCGGGGGGAGCTCCTACAATGAGCAGTTCTTC.

As DNA, the CDR3 is TGTGCCAGCAGTTTATCGGACTTGATCTTTTACGAGCAGTACTTC. This codes for CASSLSDLIFYEQYF. The rearrangement links TRBV28 to TRBJ2-7, with a possible D match to TRBD2 (5 bases). Trimming took off 1 base at V and 4 bases at J, with 14 bases between the two ends. The CDR3 runs 15 residues. From germline, CDR1 is MDHEN and CDR2 SYDVKM.

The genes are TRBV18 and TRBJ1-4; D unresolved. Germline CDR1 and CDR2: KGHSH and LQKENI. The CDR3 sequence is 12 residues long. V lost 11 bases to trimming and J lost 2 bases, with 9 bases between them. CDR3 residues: CASRATNEKLFF. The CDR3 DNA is TGTGCCTCTAGGGCTACTAATGAAAAACTGTTTTTT. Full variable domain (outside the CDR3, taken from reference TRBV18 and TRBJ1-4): NAGVMQNPRHLVRRRGQEARLRCSPMKGHSHVYWYRQLPEEGLKFMVYLQKENIIDESGMPKERFSAEFPKEGPSILRIQQVVRGDSAAYFCASRATNEKLFFGSGTQLSVL.

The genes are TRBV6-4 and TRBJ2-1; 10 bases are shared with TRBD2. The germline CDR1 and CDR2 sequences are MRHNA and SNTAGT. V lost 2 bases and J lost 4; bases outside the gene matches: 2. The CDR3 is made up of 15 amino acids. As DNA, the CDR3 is TGTGCCAGCAGTGACGGAGCGGGGGGGTACAATGAGCAGTTCTTC. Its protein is CASSDGAGGYNEQFF.

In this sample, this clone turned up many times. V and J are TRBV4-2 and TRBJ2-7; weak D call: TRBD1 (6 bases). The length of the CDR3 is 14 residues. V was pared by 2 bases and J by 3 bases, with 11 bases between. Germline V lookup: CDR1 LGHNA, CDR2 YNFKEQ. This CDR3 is CASSQTRTDYEQYF. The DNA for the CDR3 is TGTGCCAGCAGCCAAACCCGGACAGACTACGAGCAGTACTTC.

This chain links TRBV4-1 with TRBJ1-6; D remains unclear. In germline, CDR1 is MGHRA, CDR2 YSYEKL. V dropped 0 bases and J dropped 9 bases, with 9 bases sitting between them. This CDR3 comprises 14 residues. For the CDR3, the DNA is TGCGCCAGCAGCCAAGAAGGGTGGCGTTCACCCCTCCACTTT. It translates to CASSQEGWRSPLHF.

The CDR3 spells CASNPVGAGRGSYGYTF. CDR3 sequence (DNA): TGTGCCAGCAATCCGGTCGGGGCCGGGAGAGGTTCCTATGGCTACACCTTC. The V gene is TRBV28, the J gene TRBJ1-2, with D possibly being TRBD1 (5 bases). V was shortened by 7 bases and J by 4 bases, with 25 bases between the two germline ends. CDR3 length: 17 residues. The germline V gene encodes CDR1 MDHEN and CDR2 SYDVKM.

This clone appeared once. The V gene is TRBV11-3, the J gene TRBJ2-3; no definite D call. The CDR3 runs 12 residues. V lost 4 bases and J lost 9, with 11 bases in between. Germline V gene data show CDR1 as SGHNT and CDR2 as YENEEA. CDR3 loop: CASSSSGVTQYF. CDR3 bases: TGTGCCAGCAGCTCGTCAGGCGTCACGCAGTATTTT.

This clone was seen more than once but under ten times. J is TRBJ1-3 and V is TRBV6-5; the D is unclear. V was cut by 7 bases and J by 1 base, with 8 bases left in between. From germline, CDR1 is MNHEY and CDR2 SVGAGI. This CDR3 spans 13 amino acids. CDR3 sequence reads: CASIGGSGNTIYF. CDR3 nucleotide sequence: TGTGCCAGCATCGGAGGGTCTGGAAACACCATATATTTT.

The CDR3 loop is CAWRAGPGELFF. DNA for the CDR3: TGTGCCTGGAGAGCCGGGCCAGGGGAGCTGTTTTTT. The rearrangement joins TRBV30 to TRBJ2-2, with no clear D. Trimming left V 3 bases short and J 8 bases short, with 10 bases between. The CDR3 is made up of 12 amino acids. Germline V gene sequence: CDR1 GTSNPN, CDR2 SVGIG (reference sequence).

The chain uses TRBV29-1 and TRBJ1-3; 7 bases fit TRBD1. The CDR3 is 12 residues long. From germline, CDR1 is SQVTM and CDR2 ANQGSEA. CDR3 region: CREGAFGNTIYF. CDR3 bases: TGCAGGGAGGGGGCATTTGGAAACACCATATATTTT.

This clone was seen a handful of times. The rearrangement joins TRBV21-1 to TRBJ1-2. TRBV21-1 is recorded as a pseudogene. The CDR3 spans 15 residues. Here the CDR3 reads CASRQRATPLDGYTF. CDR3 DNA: TGTGCCAGCAGACAGCGTGCCACCCCCCTAGATGGCTACACCTTC.

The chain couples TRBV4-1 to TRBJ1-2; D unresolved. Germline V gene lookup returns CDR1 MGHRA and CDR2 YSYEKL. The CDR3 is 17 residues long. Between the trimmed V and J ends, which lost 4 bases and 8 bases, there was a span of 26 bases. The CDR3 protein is CASSRIGSDGTEEGYTF. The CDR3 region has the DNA TGCGCCAGCAGCCGAATTGGGTCGGACGGTACCGAAGAGGGCTACACCTTC.

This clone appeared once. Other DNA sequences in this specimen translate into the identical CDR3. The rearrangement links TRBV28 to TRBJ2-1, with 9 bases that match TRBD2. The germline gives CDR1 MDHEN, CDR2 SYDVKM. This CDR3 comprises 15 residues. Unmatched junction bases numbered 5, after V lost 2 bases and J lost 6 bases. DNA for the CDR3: TGTGCCAGCAGTTTAGGCGGGGGGGCATTCAATGAGCAGTTCTTC. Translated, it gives CASSLGGGAFNEQFF.

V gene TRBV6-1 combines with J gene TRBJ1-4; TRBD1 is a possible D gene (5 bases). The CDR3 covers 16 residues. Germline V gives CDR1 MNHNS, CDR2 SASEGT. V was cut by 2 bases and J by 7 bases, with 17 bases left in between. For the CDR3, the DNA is TGTGCCAGCAGTGAATTCTGGGGGGGGATTAGTGAAAAACTGTTTTTT. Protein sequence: CASSEFWGGISEKLFF.

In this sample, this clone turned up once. The CDR3 bases are TGTGCCACCAGTGATTCATTTGGGGGAAACAATCAGCCCCAGCATTTT. Translating it yields CATSDSFGGNNQPQHF. The V call is TRBV24-1, the J call TRBJ1-5, with D possibly matching TRBD1 (5 bases). The CDR3 extends over 16 amino acids. The germline gives CDR1 KGHDR, CDR2 SFDVKD. The germline V and J ends were trimmed by 2 bases and 3 bases, with 13 bases remaining between them.

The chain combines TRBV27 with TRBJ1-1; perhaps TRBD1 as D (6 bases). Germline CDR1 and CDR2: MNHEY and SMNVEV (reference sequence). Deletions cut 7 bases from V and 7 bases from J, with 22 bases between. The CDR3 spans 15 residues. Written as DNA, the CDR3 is TGTGCCAGCATTCCATCCCGCGACGGGGGGCGTGAAGCTTTCTTT. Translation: CASIPSRDGGREAFF.

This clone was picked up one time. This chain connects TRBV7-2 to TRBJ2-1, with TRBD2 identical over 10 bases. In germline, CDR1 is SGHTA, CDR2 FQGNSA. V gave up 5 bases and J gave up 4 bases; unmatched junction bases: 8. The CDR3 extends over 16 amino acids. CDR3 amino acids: CASSPLAGGLYNEQFF. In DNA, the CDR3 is TGTGCCAGCAGCCCATTAGCGGGGGGCCTGTACAATGAGCAGTTCTTC.

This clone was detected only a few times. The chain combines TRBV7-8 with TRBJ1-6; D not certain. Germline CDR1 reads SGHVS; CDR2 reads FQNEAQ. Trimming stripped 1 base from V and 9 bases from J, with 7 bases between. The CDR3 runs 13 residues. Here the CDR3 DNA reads TGTGCCAGCAGCTTAGGAACCGGTTCACCCCTCCACTTT. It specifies CASSLGTGSPLHF. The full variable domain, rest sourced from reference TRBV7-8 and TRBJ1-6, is GAGVSQSPRYKVAKRGQDVALRCDPISGHVSLFWYQQALGQGPEFLTYFQNEAQLDKSGLPSDRFFAERPEGSVSTLKIQRTQQEDSAVYLCASSLGTGSPLHFGNGTRLTVT.

This CDR3 reads CAWSVGSGGMQYF. In nucleotides, the CDR3 is TGTGCCTGGAGTGTAGGTTCCGGGGGAATGCAGTACTTC. The chain recombines TRBV30 with TRBJ2-7; the D gene is possibly TRBD2 (6 bases). CDR1 and CDR2 from the germline V gene are GTSNPN and SVGIG (reference sequence). The CDR3 sequence is 13 residues long. V lost 0 bases, J lost 9 bases, and 15 bases lay in between.

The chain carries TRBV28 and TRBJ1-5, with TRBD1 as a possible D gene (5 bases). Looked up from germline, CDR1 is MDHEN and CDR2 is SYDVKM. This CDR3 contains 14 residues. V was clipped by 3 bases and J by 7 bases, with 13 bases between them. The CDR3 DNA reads TGTGCCAGCAGTTTGGGGCGAGGAACCCAGCCCCAGCATTTT. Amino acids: CASSLGRGTQPQHF.

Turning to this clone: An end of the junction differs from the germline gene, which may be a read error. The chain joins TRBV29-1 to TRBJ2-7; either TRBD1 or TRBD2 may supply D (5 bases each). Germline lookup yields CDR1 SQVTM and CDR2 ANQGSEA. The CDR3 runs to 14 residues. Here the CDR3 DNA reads TGCAGCGTGGAAGCTGGGACGGGGTCCTACGAGCAGTACTTC. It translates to CSVEAGTGSYEQYF.

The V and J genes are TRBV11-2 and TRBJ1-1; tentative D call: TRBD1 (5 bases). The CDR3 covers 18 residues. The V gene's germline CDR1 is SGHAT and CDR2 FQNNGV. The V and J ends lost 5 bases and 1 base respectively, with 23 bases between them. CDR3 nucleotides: TGTGCCAGCAGCCGGAGCGGGGCAGCTGGCCGGGAGAACACTGAAGCTTTCTTT. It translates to CASSRSGAAGRENTEAFF.